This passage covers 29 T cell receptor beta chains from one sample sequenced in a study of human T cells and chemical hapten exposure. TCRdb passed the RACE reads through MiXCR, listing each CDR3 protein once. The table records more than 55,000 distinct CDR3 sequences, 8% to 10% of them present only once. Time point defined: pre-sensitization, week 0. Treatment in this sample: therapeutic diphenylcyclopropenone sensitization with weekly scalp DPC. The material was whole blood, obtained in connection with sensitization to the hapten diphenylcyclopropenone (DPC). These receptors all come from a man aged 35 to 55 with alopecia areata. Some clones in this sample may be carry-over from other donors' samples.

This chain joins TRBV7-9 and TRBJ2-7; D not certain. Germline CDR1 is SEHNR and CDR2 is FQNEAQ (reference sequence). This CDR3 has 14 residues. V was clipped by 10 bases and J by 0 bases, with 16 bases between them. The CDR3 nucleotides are TGTGCCACCGCGAAAAGTAGTAGCTCCTACGAGCAGTACTTC. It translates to CATAKSSSSYEQYF.

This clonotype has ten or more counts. DNA for the CDR3: TGTGCCAGCAGCCTCCCGGGACTAGGGAGTAATAGCTCCTACAATGAGCAGTTCTTC. Amino acids: CASSLPGLGSNSSYNEQFF. V usage is TRBV28 and J usage is TRBJ2-1, with 8 bases that match TRBD2. The CDR3 runs 19 residues. The trim removed 6 bases at V and 0 bases at J, leaving 16 bases unmatched. CDR1 is MDHEN and CDR2 is SYDVKM in the germline V gene.

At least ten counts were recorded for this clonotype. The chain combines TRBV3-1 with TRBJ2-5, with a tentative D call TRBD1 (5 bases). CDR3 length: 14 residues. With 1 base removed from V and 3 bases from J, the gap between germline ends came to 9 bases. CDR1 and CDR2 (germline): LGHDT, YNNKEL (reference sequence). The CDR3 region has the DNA TGTGCCAGCAGCCAAGCGACGACAGAAGAGACCCAGTACTTC. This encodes CASSQATTEETQYF.

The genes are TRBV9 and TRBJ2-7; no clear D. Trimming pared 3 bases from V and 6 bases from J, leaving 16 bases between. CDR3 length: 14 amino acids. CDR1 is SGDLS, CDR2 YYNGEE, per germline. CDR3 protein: CASSDLAVDGEQYF. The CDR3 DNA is TGTGCCAGCAGCGATTTGGCGGTCGATGGCGAGCAGTACTTC.

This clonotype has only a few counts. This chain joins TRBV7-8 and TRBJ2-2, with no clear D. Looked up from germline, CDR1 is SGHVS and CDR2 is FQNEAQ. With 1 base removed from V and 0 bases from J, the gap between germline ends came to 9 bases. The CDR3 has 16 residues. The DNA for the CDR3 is TGTGCCAGCAGCTTAGTTGGGATTCCGAACACCGGGGAGCTGTTTTTT. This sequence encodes CASSLVGIPNTGELFF.

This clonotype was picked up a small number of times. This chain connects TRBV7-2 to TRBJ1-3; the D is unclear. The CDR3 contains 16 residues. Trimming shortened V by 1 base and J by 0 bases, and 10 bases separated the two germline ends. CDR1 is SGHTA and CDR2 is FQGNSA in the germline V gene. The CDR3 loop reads CASSLVAPSSGNTIYF. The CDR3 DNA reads TGTGCCAGCAGCTTAGTAGCGCCGAGCTCTGGAAACACCATATATTTT.

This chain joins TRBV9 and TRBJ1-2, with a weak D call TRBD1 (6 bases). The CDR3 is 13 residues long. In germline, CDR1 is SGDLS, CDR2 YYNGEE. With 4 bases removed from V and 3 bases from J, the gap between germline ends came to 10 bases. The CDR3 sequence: CASSTRGDYGYTF. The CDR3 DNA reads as TGTGCCAGCAGCACCAGGGGCGACTATGGCTACACCTTC.

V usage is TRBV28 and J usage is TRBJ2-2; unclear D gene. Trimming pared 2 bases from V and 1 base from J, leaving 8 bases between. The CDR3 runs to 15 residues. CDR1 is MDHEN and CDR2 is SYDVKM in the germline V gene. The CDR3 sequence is CASSLGSRNTGELFF. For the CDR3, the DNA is TGTGCCAGCAGTTTAGGGTCTCGGAACACCGGGGAGCTGTTTTTT. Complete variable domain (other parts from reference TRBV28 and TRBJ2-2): DVKVTQSSRYLVKRTGEKVFLECVQDMDHENMFWYRQDPGLGLRLIYFSYDVKMKEKGDIPEGYSVSREKKERFSLILESASTNQTSMYLCASSLGSRNTGELFFGEGSRLTVL.

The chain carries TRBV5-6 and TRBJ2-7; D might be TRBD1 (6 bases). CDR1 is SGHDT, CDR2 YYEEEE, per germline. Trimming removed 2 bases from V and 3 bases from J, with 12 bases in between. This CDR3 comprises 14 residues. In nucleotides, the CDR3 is TGTGCCAGCAGCTTCGGCAGGGGAAGCTACGAGCAGTACTTC. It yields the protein CASSFGRGSYEQYF.

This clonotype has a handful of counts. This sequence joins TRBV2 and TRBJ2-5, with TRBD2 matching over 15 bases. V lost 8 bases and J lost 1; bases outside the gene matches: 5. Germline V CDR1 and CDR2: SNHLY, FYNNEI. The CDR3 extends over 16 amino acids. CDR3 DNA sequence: TGTGCCAGCCAAGGACTAGCGGGAGGGAGCCAAGAGACCCAGTACTTC. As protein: CASQGLAGGSQETQYF.

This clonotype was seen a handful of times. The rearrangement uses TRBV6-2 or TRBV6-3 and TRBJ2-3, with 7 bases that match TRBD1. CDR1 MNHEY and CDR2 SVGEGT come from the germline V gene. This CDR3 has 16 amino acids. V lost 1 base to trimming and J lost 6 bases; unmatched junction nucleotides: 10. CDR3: CASSYFQGEPLDTQYF. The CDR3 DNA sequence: TGTGCCAGCAGTTACTTCCAGGGGGAGCCTTTGGATACGCAGTATTTT.

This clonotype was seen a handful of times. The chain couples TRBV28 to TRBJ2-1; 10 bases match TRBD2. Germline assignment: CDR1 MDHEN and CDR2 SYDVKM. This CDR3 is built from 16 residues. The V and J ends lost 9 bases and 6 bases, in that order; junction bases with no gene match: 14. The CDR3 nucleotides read TGTGCCAGTCCGACTAGCGGGTTTCAAAGGGGCAATGAGCAGTTCTTC. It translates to CASPTSGFQRGNEQFF. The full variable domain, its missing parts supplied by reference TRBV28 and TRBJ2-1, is DVKVTQSSRYLVKRTGEKVFLECVQDMDHENMFWYRQDPGLGLRLIYFSYDVKMKEKGDIPEGYSVSREKKERFSLILESASTNQTSMYLCASPTSGFQRGNEQFFGPGTRLTVL.

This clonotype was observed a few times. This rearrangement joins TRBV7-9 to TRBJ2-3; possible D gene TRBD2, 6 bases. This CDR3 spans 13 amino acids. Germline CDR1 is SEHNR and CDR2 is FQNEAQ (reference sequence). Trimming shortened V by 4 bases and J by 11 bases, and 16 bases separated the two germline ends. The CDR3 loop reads CASSWLKGRKQYF. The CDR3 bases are TGTGCCAGCAGCTGGCTTAAGGGGAGGAAGCAGTATTTT. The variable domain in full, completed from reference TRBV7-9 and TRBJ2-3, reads DTGVSQNPRHKITKRGQNVTFRCDPISEHNRLYWYRQTLGQGPEFLTYFQNEAQLEKSRLLSDRFSAERPKGSFSTLEIQRTEQGDSAMYLCASSWLKGRKQYFGPGTRLTVL.

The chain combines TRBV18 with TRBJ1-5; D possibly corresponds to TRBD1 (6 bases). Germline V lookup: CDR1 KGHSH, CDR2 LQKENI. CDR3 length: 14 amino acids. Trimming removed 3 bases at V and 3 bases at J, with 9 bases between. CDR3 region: CASSPGDTNQPQHF. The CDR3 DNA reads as TGTGCCAGCTCACCTGGGGACACCAATCAGCCCCAGCATTTT.

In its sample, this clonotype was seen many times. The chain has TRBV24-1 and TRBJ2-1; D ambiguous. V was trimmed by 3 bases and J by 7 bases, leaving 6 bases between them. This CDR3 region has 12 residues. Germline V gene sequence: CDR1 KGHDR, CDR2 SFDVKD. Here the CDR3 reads CATSDRLNEQFF. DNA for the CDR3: TGTGCCACCAGTGATCGTCTAAATGAGCAGTTCTTC.

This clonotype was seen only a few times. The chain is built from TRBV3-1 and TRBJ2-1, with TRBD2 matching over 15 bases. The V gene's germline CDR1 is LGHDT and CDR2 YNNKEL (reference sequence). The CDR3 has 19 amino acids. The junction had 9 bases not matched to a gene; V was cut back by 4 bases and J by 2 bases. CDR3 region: CASSPGLAGGPGAYNEQFF. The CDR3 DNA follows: TGTGCCAGCAGCCCCGGACTAGCGGGAGGGCCGGGGGCCTACAATGAGCAGTTCTTC.

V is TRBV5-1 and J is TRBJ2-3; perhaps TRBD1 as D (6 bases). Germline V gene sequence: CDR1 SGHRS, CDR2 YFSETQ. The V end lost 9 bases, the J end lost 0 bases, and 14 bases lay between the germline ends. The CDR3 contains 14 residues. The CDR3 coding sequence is TGCGCCACTCGAACAGGGCCCAGCACAGATACGCAGTATTTT. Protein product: CATRTGPSTDTQYF.

This chain's CDR3 is CASSPQGPRLSGNTIYF. CDR3 nucleotides: TGTGCCAGCAGCCCCCAGGGACCAAGACTCTCTGGAAACACCATATATTTT. The rearrangement links TRBV14 to TRBJ1-3; a possible D gene is TRBD1 (5 bases). CDR3 length: 17 amino acids. The germline V and J ends were trimmed by 4 bases and 0 bases, with 16 bases remaining between them. CDR1 and CDR2 (germline): SGHDN, FVKESK.

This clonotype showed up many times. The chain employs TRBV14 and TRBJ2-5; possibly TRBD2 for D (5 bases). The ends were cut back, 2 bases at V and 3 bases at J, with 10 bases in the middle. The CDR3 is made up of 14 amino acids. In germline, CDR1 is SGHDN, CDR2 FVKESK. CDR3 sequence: CASSQIGNEETQYF. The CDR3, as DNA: TGTGCCAGCAGCCAAATCGGGAACGAAGAGACCCAGTACTTC.

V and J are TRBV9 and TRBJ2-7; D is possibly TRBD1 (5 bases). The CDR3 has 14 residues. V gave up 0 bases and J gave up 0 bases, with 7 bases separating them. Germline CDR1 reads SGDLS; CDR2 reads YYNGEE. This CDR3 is CASSVGTNSYEQYF. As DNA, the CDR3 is TGTGCCAGCAGCGTAGGGACAAACTCCTACGAGCAGTACTTC. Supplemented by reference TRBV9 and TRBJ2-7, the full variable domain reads DSGVTQTPKHLITATGQRVTLRCSPRSGDLSVYWYQQSLDQGLQFLIQYYNGEERAKGNILERFSAQQFPDLHSELNLSSLELGDSALYFCASSVGTNSYEQYFGPGTRLTVT.

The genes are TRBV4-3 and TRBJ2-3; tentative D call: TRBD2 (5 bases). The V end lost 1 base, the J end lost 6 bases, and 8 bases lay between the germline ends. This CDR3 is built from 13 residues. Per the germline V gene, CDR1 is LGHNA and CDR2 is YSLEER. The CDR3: CASSQGRGDTQYF. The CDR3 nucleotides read TGCGCCAGCAGCCAAGGCAGAGGGGATACGCAGTATTTT.

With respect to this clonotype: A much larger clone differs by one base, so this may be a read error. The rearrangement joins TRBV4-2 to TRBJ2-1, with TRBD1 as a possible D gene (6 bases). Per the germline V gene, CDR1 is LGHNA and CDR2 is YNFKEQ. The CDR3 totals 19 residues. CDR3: CDSSRSAGATLASSNEQFF. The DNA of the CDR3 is TGTGACAGCAGCCGATCTGCAGGGGCCACGCTGGCTAGCTCCAATGAGCAGTTCTTC.

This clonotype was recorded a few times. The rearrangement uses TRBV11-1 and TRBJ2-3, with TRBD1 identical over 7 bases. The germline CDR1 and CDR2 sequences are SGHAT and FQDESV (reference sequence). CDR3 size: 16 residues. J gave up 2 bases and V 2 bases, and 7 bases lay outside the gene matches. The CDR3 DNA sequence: TGTGCCAGCAGCTTACTCCGGGACAGCTTCACAGATACGCAGTATTTT. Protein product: CASSLLRDSFTDTQYF.

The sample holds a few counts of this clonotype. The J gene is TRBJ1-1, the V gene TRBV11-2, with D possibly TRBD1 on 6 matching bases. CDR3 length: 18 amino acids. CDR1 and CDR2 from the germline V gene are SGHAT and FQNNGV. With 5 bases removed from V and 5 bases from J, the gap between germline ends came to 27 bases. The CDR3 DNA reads TGTGCCAGCAGCCCACGGGACACTCGAGATACCCTAGGAACTGAAGCTTTCTTT. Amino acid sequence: CASSPRDTRDTLGTEAFF.

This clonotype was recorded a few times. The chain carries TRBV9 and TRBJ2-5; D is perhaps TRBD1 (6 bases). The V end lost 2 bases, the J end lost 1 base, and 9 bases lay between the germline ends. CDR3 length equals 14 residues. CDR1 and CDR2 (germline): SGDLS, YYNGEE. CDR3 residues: CASSVGQSQETQYF. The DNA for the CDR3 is TGTGCCAGCAGCGTCGGACAGTCCCAAGAGACCCAGTACTTC. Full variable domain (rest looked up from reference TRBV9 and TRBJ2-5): DSGVTQTPKHLITATGQRVTLRCSPRSGDLSVYWYQQSLDQGLQFLIQYYNGEERAKGNILERFSAQQFPDLHSELNLSSLELGDSALYFCASSVGQSQETQYFGPGTRLLVL.

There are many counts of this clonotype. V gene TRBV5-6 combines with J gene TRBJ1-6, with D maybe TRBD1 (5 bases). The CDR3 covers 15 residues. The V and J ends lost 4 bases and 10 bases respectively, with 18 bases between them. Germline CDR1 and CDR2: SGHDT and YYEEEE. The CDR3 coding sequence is TGTGCCAGCAGCCAAGCGGGACTCTTGGGGTCACCCCTCCACTTT. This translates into CASSQAGLLGSPLHF. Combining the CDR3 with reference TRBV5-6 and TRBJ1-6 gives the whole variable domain DAGVTQSPTHLIKTRGQQVTLRCSPKSGHDTVSWYQQALGQGPQFIFQYYEEEERQRGNFPDRFSGHQFPNYSSELNVNALLLGDSALYLCASSQAGLLGSPLHFGNGTRLTVT.

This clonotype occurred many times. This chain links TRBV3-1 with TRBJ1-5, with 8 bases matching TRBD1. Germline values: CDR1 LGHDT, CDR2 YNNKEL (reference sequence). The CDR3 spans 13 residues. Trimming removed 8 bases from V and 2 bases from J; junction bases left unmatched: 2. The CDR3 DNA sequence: TGTGCCAGCGGACAGGGAGGCAATCAGCCCCAGCATTTT. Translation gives CASGQGGNQPQHF.

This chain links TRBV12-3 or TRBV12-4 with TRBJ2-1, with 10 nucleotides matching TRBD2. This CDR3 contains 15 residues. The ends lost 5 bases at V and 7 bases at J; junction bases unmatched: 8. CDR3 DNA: TGTGCCAGCAGTCGAGCGGGAGGGACTACAAATGAGCAGTTCTTC. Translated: CASSRAGGTTNEQFF.

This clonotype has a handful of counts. CDR3 amino acids: CATQRAGEGEETQYF. CDR3 coding DNA: TGTGCCACACAGAGGGCGGGAGAAGGGGAAGAGACCCAGTACTTC. The chain carries TRBV7-9 and TRBJ2-5, with TRBD2 matching over 7 bases. The CDR3 extends over 15 amino acids. Germline CDR1 SEHNR, CDR2 FQNEAQ (reference sequence). J lost 3 bases, V lost 10 bases, and 14 bases had no gene match.